This entry describes one T cell receptor (beta chain). Its specificity is not known. Germline CDR1 and CDR2: SGHTS and YDEGEE. This CDR3 spans 14 amino acids. Trimming shortened V by 4 bases and J by 4 bases, and 14 bases separated the two germline ends. The data were obtained in a study of T cell responses to AZD1222 COVID-19 vaccine. Using immunoSEQ multiplex PCR, the repertoire was profiled, and TCRdb retains in-frame clones only, with some absent. The sample consists of about 130,000 clones, about 82% of them appearing once. General study points: Donors, mostly white British, included more females; clonal diversity was possibly underestimated.

The starting material was peripheral blood, obtained on day 0 of AZD1222 vaccination. The clonotype originates from an adult in good health. This chain uses TRBV5-8 with TRBJ2-5; D is possibly TRBD1 (6 bases). The CDR3 DNA sequence: TGTGCCAGCAGCGGCCAGGGGCGAGGAGAGACCCAGTACTTC. It specifies CASSGQGRGETQYF.